These 21 T cell receptor beta chains were all obtained from the same sample, sequenced in a study of shared clonotypes between healthy human individuals. Here immunoSEQ multiplex PCR was the method, and the copy in TCRdb shows in-frame clones only, minus some. The sample shows under 700,000 clones, about 95% of them seen only once. Naive CD8 cells were CD45RO-negative, positively selected for CCR7, excluding terminally differentiated effector memory CD45RA+ cells. Sequenced material: naive CD8+ T cells sorted from blood. These receptors all come from a woman in her 30s in good health.

CDR3 region: CASSLDRGIYEQYF. In DNA, the CDR3 is TGTGCCAGCAGCTTGGACAGGGGAATATACGAGCAGTACTTC. This chain uses TRBV7-6 with TRBJ2-7; 9 bases are shared with TRBD1. Germline CDR1 SGHVS, CDR2 FNYEAQ. V lost 3 bases, J lost 4 bases, and 4 bases stayed unmatched. This CDR3 has 14 residues.

The rearrangement joins TRBV9 to TRBJ2-7; no firm D call. V was cut by 0 bases and J by 3 bases, with 10 bases left in between. The germline V gene has CDR1 SGDLS and CDR2 YYNGEE. The CDR3 spans 14 residues. The CDR3 sequence is CASSVGLEDYEQYF. CDR3 in DNA: TGTGCCAGCAGCGTAGGACTGGAAGACTACGAGCAGTACTTC.

The gene calls are TRBV9 and TRBJ2-7, with 7 bases identical to TRBD1. With V trimmed by 4 bases and J by 3 bases, 13 bases remained unmatched. Germline CDR1 SGDLS, CDR2 YYNGEE. This CDR3 has 16 residues. CDR3 nucleotide sequence: TGTGCCAGCAGCAGACCCGGTGGACAGGCCAACTACGAGCAGTACTTC. Amino acid sequence: CASSRPGGQANYEQYF.

V and J are TRBV9 and TRBJ2-1; 7 bases match TRBD2. This CDR3 comprises 18 residues. The germline V gene encodes CDR1 SGDLS and CDR2 YYNGEE. J gave up 0 bases and V 0 bases, and 9 bases lay outside the gene matches. CDR3 region: CASSVATGRGSSYNEQFF. In DNA, the CDR3 is TGTGCCAGCAGCGTAGCTACGGGGCGGGGGAGCTCCTACAATGAGCAGTTCTTC.

The rearrangement links TRBV4-1 to TRBJ1-3; no definite D call. Germline V gene data show CDR1 as MGHRA and CDR2 as YSYEKL. The CDR3 is 16 residues long. V shed 0 bases and J shed 0 bases, with 9 bases lying between them. The CDR3, as DNA: TGCGCCAGCAGCCAAGAAAATAGGTACTCTGGAAACACCATATATTTT. Translation: CASSQENRYSGNTIYF.

The CDR3, as DNA: TGTGCCAGCACTGGGGCTCGCACTGAAGCTTTCTTT. It translates to CASTGARTEAFF. This chain connects TRBV6-1 to TRBJ1-1; possibly TRBD1 for D (5 bases). Between the trimmed V and J ends, which lost 7 bases and 4 bases, there was a span of 10 bases. CDR3 size: 12 residues. Germline V gives CDR1 MNHNS, CDR2 SASEGT.

The chain combines TRBV28 with TRBJ2-7; 7 bases line up with TRBD1. In germline, CDR1 is MDHEN, CDR2 SYDVKM. The CDR3 consists of 13 residues. V dropped 5 bases and J dropped 4; count of bases not matched to a gene: 5. The CDR3 nucleotides are TGTGCCAGCAGTCAGAGGGGGCCTTACGAGCAGTACTTC. Amino acids: CASSQRGPYEQYF.

The chain recombines TRBV4-1 with TRBJ2-7; TRBD2 aligns across 7 bases. This CDR3 comprises 15 residues. V lost 3 bases and J lost 3; bases outside the gene matches: 8. Germline CDR1 is MGHRA and CDR2 is YSYEKL. The CDR3: CASSQYSAGDYEQYF. The CDR3 DNA reads TGCGCCAGCAGCCAGTATTCGGCGGGAGACTACGAGCAGTACTTC.

The chain's CDR3 is CASSLPGPGWYTEAFF. CDR3 nucleotides: TGTGCCAGCAGTTTACCCGGACCGGGGTGGTACACTGAAGCTTTCTTT. The chain has TRBV28 and TRBJ1-1, with D unresolved. V was shortened by 2 bases and J by 3 bases, with 16 bases between the two germline ends. This CDR3 is built from 16 residues. The germline V gene has CDR1 MDHEN and CDR2 SYDVKM.

V gene TRBV29-1 combines with J gene TRBJ2-7, with 12 bases that match TRBD1. CDR1 SQVTM and CDR2 ANQGSEA come from the germline V gene. The V segment lost 7 bases and the J segment 5 bases; nucleotides outside the gene matches: 9. The CDR3 is 14 residues long. CDR3 sequence: CSAGPRDRGHEQYF. CDR3 bases: TGCAGCGCAGGGCCCCGGGACAGGGGGCACGAGCAGTACTTC.

V usage is TRBV6-5 and J usage is TRBJ1-1; D uncertain. CDR3 size: 13 residues. Germline CDR1 reads MNHEY; CDR2 reads SVGAGI. V was trimmed by 6 bases and J by 7 bases, leaving 15 bases between them. The CDR3 loop reads CASSSYRGIEAFF. CDR3 in DNA: TGTGCCAGCAGCTCATACAGAGGGATTGAAGCTTTCTTT.

The chain combines TRBV9 with TRBJ2-7, with no clear D. With 3 bases removed from V and 6 bases from J, the gap between germline ends came to 10 bases. From germline, CDR1 is SGDLS and CDR2 YYNGEE. The CDR3 consists of 12 residues. The DNA for the CDR3 is TGTGCCAGCAGCGGGACCGACGCCGAGCAGTACTTC. Protein: CASSGTDAEQYF.

The V gene is TRBV11-2, the J gene TRBJ2-5; D is perhaps TRBD1 (5 bases). Trimming took off 2 bases at V and 10 bases at J, with 8 bases between the two ends. From germline, CDR1 is SGHAT and CDR2 FQNNGV. CDR3 size: 11 residues. The CDR3 is CASSLLGDQYF. CDR3 sequence (DNA): TGTGCCAGCAGCTTATTAGGGGACCAGTACTTC.

The CDR3 nucleotides read TGTGCCACCAGCAGAGTGGGACTAGCGGAGTACAATGAGCAGTTCTTC. Its protein product is CATSRVGLAEYNEQFF. This chain joins TRBV15 and TRBJ2-1; 11 bases line up with TRBD2. The V gene end was trimmed by 1 base and the J gene end by 4 bases; junction bases not matched to a gene: 3. CDR1 is LNHNV and CDR2 is YYDKDF in the germline V gene (reference sequence). This CDR3 region has 16 residues.

This sequence joins TRBV28 and TRBJ2-7; tentatively, D is TRBD1 (6 bases). Germline CDR1 reads MDHEN; CDR2 reads SYDVKM. The germline V and J ends were trimmed by 3 bases and 2 bases, with 20 bases remaining between them. The CDR3 length is 17 residues. The CDR3: CASSFPLRQALPYEQYF. DNA for the CDR3: TGTGCCAGCAGTTTCCCTCTTCGACAGGCTTTACCCTACGAGCAGTACTTC. Based on the CDR3 plus reference TRBV28 and TRBJ2-7, the full variable domain is DVKVTQSSRYLVKRTGEKVFLECVQDMDHENMFWYRQDPGLGLRLIYFSYDVKMKEKGDIPEGYSVSREKKERFSLILESASTNQTSMYLCASSFPLRQALPYEQYFGPGTRLTVT.

The rearrangement links TRBV13 to TRBJ2-7; 10 bases align to TRBD1. CDR1 PRHDT and CDR2 FYEKMQ come from the germline V gene (reference sequence). Trimming cost V 5 bases and J 5 bases; bases outside gene matches: 9. This CDR3 comprises 15 residues. The CDR3 DNA reads TGTGCCAGCAGCGCACCCGGGACAGGGGATAACGAGCAGTACTTC. This sequence encodes CASSAPGTGDNEQYF.

The chain uses TRBV7-2 and TRBJ1-2; maybe TRBD1 (5 bases). Germline V gives CDR1 SGHTA, CDR2 FQGNSA. V was clipped by 5 bases and J by 4 bases, with 20 bases between them. The CDR3 has 16 amino acids. CDR3 sequence (DNA): TGTGCCAGCAGCCCAACCCCCTCCAGGGTCGGCTATGGCTACACCTTC. It translates to CASSPTPSRVGYGYTF.

The V call is TRBV2, the J call TRBJ2-7, with 9 bases identical to TRBD2. V lost 4 bases, J lost 2 bases, and 6 bases stayed unmatched. Germline V gives CDR1 SNHLY, CDR2 FYNNEI. There are 15 residues in the CDR3. The CDR3, as DNA: TGTGCCAGCAGTGTTGGACTAGCGCCGACCTACGAGCAGTACTTC. This gives the protein CASSVGLAPTYEQYF.

V and J are TRBV7-6 and TRBJ2-3; D is ambiguous. Trimming removed 2 bases at V and 4 bases at J, with 4 bases between. Germline V gene lookup returns CDR1 SGHVS and CDR2 FNYEAQ. CDR3 length: 12 amino acids. CDR3 nucleotide sequence: TGTGCCAGCAGCTTAACCTCAGATACGCAGTATTTT. It encodes CASSLTSDTQYF.

V gene TRBV6-1 combines with J gene TRBJ2-7; the match to TRBD2 covers 8 bases. CDR1 and CDR2 from the germline V gene are MNHNS and SASEGT. This CDR3 contains 15 residues. V lost 2 bases to trimming and J lost 3 bases; unmatched junction nucleotides: 6. CDR3 in amino acids: CASSELGLGLYEQYF. CDR3 in DNA: TGTGCCAGCAGTGAACTGGGACTAGGACTCTACGAGCAGTACTTC.

V and J are TRBV15 and TRBJ2-5; unclear D gene. Per germline, CDR1 LNHNV and CDR2 YYDKDF (reference sequence). The CDR3 length is 15 residues. Trimming cost V 0 bases and J 0 bases, with 8 bases left between them. The CDR3 spells CATSREGTYQETQYF. The CDR3 DNA reads TGTGCCACCAGCAGAGAAGGCACGTACCAAGAGACCCAGTACTTC.